Described below is a single T cell receptor (beta chain) sequence and its context. The record originates from a study of cytomegalovirus exposure and HLA in healthy donors. The CDR3 is 14 residues long. Losses at the gene ends were 11 bases for V and 0 bases for J; bases not matched to a gene: 10. CDR1 and CDR2 from the germline V gene are WSHSY and SAAADI. The table came from immunoSEQ multiplex PCR; TCRdb's copy has only in-frame clones and leaves some out. The repertoire has fewer than 200,000 clones, approximately 86% of them found once; the top ten carry more than 2%. This clonotype was sampled from a woman younger than 35 in good health and CMV-seronegative. The V gene is TRBV10-2, the J gene TRBJ2-7; 7 bases are shared with TRBD1. Sample: PBMCs. The CDR3 spells CASRDSALSYEQYF. In DNA form, the CDR3 reads TGCGCCTCCCGGGACAGCGCTCTCTCCTACGAGCAGTACTTC.